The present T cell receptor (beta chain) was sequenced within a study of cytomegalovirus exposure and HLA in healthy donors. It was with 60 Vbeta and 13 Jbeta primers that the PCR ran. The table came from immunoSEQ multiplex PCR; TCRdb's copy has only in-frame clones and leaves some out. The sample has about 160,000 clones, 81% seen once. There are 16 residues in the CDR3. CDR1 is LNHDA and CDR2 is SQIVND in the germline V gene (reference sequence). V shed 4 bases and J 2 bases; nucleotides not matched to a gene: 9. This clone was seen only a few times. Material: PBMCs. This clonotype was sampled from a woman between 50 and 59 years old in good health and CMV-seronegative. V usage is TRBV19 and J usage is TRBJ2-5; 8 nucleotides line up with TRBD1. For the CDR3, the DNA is TGTGCCAGTAGTAACGGACAGGGATGGGGTCAAGAGACCCAGTACTTC. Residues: CASSNGQGWGQETQYF.